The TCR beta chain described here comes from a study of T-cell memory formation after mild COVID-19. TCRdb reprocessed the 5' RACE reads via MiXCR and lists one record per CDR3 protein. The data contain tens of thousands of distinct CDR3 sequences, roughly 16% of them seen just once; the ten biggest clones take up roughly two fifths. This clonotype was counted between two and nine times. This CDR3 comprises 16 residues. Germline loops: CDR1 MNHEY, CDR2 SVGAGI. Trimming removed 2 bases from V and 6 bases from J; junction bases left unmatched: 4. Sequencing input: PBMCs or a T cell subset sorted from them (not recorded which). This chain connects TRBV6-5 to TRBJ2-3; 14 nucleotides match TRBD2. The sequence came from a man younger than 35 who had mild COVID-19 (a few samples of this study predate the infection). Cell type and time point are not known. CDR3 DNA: TGTGCCAGCAGTTACGGACTAGCGGGGGGCATGGATACGCAGTATTTT. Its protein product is CASSYGLAGGMDTQYF.